The next 24 T cell receptor beta chains were all read from a single sample in a study of blood T cell repertoires in COVID-19 (dated by TCRdb to about 2020). The protocol used for the library was the immunoSEQ multiplex PCR assay. TCRdb limited this immuneACCESS table to in-frame rearrangements with V and J called. A share of clones is missing; checked studies link under half to unresolved V genes, and the rest is unexplained. The sample records approximately 200,000 clones, approximately 85% of which are singletons. Approximately 9.9% of the sample comes from the top ten. Specimen: peripheral blood. The receptors originated from a human donor with active or convalescent COVID-19. The donor label of this sample is uncertain.

This clone was recorded once. The chain carries TRBV3-1 (or the pseudogene TRBV3-2) and TRBJ2-5; D gene unclear. This CDR3 comprises 15 residues. The germline V gene has CDR1 LGHDT and CDR2 YNNKEL (reference sequence). V was cut by 1 base and J by 1 base, with 10 bases left in between. The CDR3 nucleotides read TGTGCCAGCAGCCAAGCTACCCATCGCCAAGAGACCCAGTACTTC. Its translation: CASSQATHRQETQYF.

This clone was observed a single time. The chain links TRBV11-2 to TRBJ2-7, with D perhaps TRBD1 (5 bases). Trimming took off 4 bases at V and 1 base at J, with 14 bases between the two ends. CDR3 length: 15 amino acids. Germline V gives CDR1 SGHAT, CDR2 FQNNGV. CDR3 residues: CASSYFTQGSYEQYF. In DNA form, the CDR3 reads TGTGCCAGCAGCTACTTCACGCAGGGTTCCTACGAGCAGTACTTC. The complete variable domain, with remaining parts taken from reference TRBV11-2 and TRBJ2-7, reads EAGVAQSPRYKIIEKRQSVAFWCNPISGHATLYWYQQILGQGPKLLIQFQNNGVVDDSQLPKDRFSAERLKGVDSTLKIQPAKLEDSAVYLCASSYFTQGSYEQYFGPGTRLTVT.

The chain employs TRBV12-3 or TRBV12-4 and TRBJ1-2; no firm D call. V was clipped by 6 bases and J by 0 bases, with 5 bases between them. There are 12 residues in the CDR3. The CDR3 here is CASSGTNYGYTF. The CDR3 DNA sequence: TGTGCCAGCAGCGGGACTAACTATGGCTACACCTTC.

This rearrangement joins TRBV19 to TRBJ2-4, with D perhaps matching TRBD1 (5 bases). The germline V and J ends were trimmed by 3 bases and 0 bases, with 12 bases remaining between them. CDR1 and CDR2 (germline): LNHDA, SQIVND (reference sequence). The CDR3 length is 16 residues. The CDR3 sequence: CASSMLGDLAKNIQYF. The CDR3 DNA reads as TGTGCCAGTAGTATGTTAGGGGATTTAGCCAAAAACATTCAGTACTTC.

This chain connects TRBV10-3 to TRBJ2-7; possible D gene TRBD2, 5 bases. The CDR3 runs 13 residues. V was cut by 10 bases and J by 6 bases, with 19 bases left in between. Germline assignment: CDR1 ENHRY and CDR2 SYGVKD. DNA of the CDR3: TGTGCCACCACTACATCACCGGGATCCGAGCAGTACTTC. This encodes CATTTSPGSEQYF.

The chain uses TRBV29-1 and TRBJ2-3; a possible D gene is TRBD2 (5 bases). In germline, CDR1 is SQVTM, CDR2 ANQGSEA. This CDR3 has 13 amino acids. Deletions cut 4 bases from V and 6 bases from J, with 14 bases between. The CDR3 DNA follows: TGCAGCGTTGCTGGGCCGGGAACCGATACGCAGTATTTT. It translates to CSVAGPGTDTQYF.

This clone was counted only a few times. The chain combines TRBV2 with TRBJ2-1, with D unclear. The germline gives CDR1 SNHLY, CDR2 FYNNEI. The length of the CDR3 is 12 residues. Trimming cost V 5 bases and J 15 bases, with 17 bases left between them. CDR3 sequence reads: CASSPVGSPGFF. CDR3 coding DNA: TGTGCCAGCAGTCCAGTTGGGTCCCCAGGGTTCTTC. Complete variable domain (other parts from reference TRBV2 and TRBJ2-1): EPEVTQTPSHQVTQMGQEVILRCVPISNHLYFYWYRQILGQKVEFLVSFYNNEISEKSEIFDDQFSVERPDGSNFTLKIRSTKLEDSAMYFCASSPVGSPGFFGPGTRLTVL.

This clone was seen a single time. The rearrangement uses TRBV2 and TRBJ1-2; no definite D call. This CDR3 is built from 12 residues. CDR1 is SNHLY and CDR2 is FYNNEI in the germline V gene. The V end lost 6 bases, the J end lost 8 bases, and 13 bases lay between the germline ends. The CDR3 reads CASSQYYEGYTF. The CDR3 DNA reads TGTGCCAGCAGCCAGTACTATGAGGGCTACACCTTC.

The chain has TRBV25-1 and TRBJ2-3; D perhaps matches TRBD2 (5 bases). The V gene's germline CDR1 is MGHDK and CDR2 SYGVNS. The CDR3 runs 14 residues. The ends were cut back, 4 bases at V and 8 bases at J, with 16 bases in the middle. CDR3 coding DNA: TGTGCCAGCAGTGCATCAGGATCAGGAGGTACGCAGTATTTT. Translation gives CASSASGSGGTQYF.

This rearrangement joins TRBV5-4 to TRBJ1-1, with 9 bases matching TRBD1. Germline V CDR1 and CDR2: SGHNT, YYREEE (reference sequence). The CDR3 extends over 15 amino acids. The trim removed 4 bases at V and 7 bases at J, leaving 11 bases unmatched. CDR3 bases: TGTGCCAGCAGCGATAACAGGGGGCCGGTTGGTGAAGCTTTCTTT. Amino acids: CASSDNRGPVGEAFF.

The rearrangement joins TRBV6-6 to TRBJ2-3; TRBD2 might be the D (7 bases). The CDR3 is made up of 14 amino acids. V gave up 5 bases and J gave up 1 base, with 10 bases separating them. Germline V gene data show CDR1 as MNHNY and CDR2 as SVGAGI (reference sequence). CDR3 protein: CASSRGAGTDTQYF. The CDR3 bases are TGTGCCAGCAGTCGGGGGGCCGGCACAGATACGCAGTATTTT.

The CDR3 DNA follows: TGTGCCAGCAGCTTGGAACTGGGCCTCTCCTACAATGAGCAGTTCTTC. Translation: CASSLELGLSYNEQFF. This chain uses TRBV5-6 with TRBJ2-1; D uncertain. The CDR3 contains 16 residues. V was cut by 0 bases and J by 0 bases, with 10 bases left in between. CDR1 and CDR2 from the germline V gene are SGHDT and YYEEEE.

The chain joins TRBV6-5 to TRBJ1-5; 9 bases are a match to TRBD1. The CDR3 sequence is 13 residues long. Unmatched junction bases numbered 6, after V lost 6 bases and J lost 9 bases. CDR1 and CDR2 from the germline V gene are MNHEY and SVGAGI. CDR3 protein: CASRDGQGRPQHF. The CDR3 nucleotides are TGTGCCAGCAGAGATGGACAGGGGCGGCCCCAGCATTTT.

This chain uses TRBV30 with TRBJ1-2; D is perhaps TRBD1 (5 bases). Trimming shortened V by 3 bases and J by 4 bases, and 18 bases separated the two germline ends. Looked up from germline, CDR1 is GTSNPN and CDR2 is SVGIG (reference sequence). This CDR3 spans 15 amino acids. The CDR3 coding sequence is TGTGCCTGGAGCCACGCTGGGGCTTCTGGCTATGGCTACACCTTC. As protein: CAWSHAGASGYGYTF.

The chain couples TRBV7-8 to TRBJ2-1, with a weak D call TRBD2 (7 bases). The CDR3 totals 15 residues. Trimming stripped 1 base from V and 10 bases from J, with 17 bases between. CDR1 SGHVS and CDR2 FQNEAQ come from the germline V gene. This chain's CDR3 is CASSLEGGGPWEQFF. CDR3 DNA sequence: TGTGCCAGCAGCTTAGAGGGGGGAGGGCCCTGGGAGCAGTTCTTC.

This sequence joins TRBV9 and TRBJ2-3; TRBD2 matches 10 bases. Germline V gives CDR1 SGDLS, CDR2 YYNGEE. The CDR3 has 16 residues. With 3 bases clipped from V and 3 bases from J, the junction kept 7 bases outside the gene matches. Here the CDR3 DNA reads TGTGCCAGCAGCGAGGTCCTAGCGGGGGCGACAGATACGCAGTATTTT. This gives the protein CASSEVLAGATDTQYF.

This rearrangement joins TRBV23-1 to TRBJ2-2; 10 bases are shared with TRBD1. TRBV23-1 is identified as an open reading frame with a role that is uncertain. The length of the CDR3 is 15 residues. Losses at the gene ends were 11 bases for V and 4 bases for J; bases not matched to a gene: 10. The CDR3: CALPADRGSTGELFF. The CDR3 coding sequence is TGCGCCTTGCCCGCGGACAGGGGGAGCACCGGGGAGCTGTTTTTT.

V usage is TRBV11-3 and J usage is TRBJ1-5; D gene ambiguous. CDR1 and CDR2 (germline): SGHNT, YENEEA. Deletions cut 3 bases from V and 2 bases from J, with 11 bases between. The CDR3 length is 15 residues. The CDR3 region has the DNA TGTGCCAGCAGCTTCCAAAAGTCGGGCAATCAGCCCCAGCATTTT. Translating gives CASSFQKSGNQPQHF.

The V call is TRBV5-5, the J call TRBJ1-3, with 8 bases lining up with TRBD1. Unmatched junction bases numbered 5, after V lost 0 bases and J lost 3 bases. The CDR3 spans 16 residues. CDR1 SGHKS and CDR2 YYEKEE come from the germline V gene (reference sequence). CDR3 DNA sequence: TGTGCCAGCAGCTTGGAACCAGGACAGGGTGGAAACACCATATATTTT. Translation gives CASSLEPGQGGNTIYF.

The chain links TRBV29-1 to TRBJ2-4, with a possible D match to TRBD1 (5 bases). The CDR3 runs to 17 residues. Germline CDR1 and CDR2: SQVTM and ANQGSEA. Trimming pared 0 bases from V and 1 base from J, leaving 16 bases between. This CDR3 is CSVEDQWAGYAKNIQYF. In DNA form, the CDR3 reads TGCAGCGTTGAAGATCAGTGGGCAGGGTATGCCAAAAACATTCAGTACTTC.

The rearrangement joins TRBV19 to TRBJ1-5; the D gene is possibly TRBD1 (5 bases). Germline loops: CDR1 LNHDA, CDR2 SQIVND (reference sequence). The CDR3 runs to 14 residues. V lost 7 bases, J lost 6 bases, and 16 bases lay in between. This chain's CDR3 is CASTNTLGRQPQHF. CDR3 coding DNA: TGTGCCAGTACCAATACCTTGGGGCGTCAGCCCCAGCATTTT.

J is TRBJ2-4 and V is TRBV27; D is unclear. Trimming pared 5 bases from V and 0 bases from J, leaving 8 bases between. CDR1 and CDR2 from the germline V gene are MNHEY and SMNVEV (reference sequence). This CDR3 is 14 amino acids long. CDR3 residues: CASSGTLAKNIQYF. Written as DNA, the CDR3 is TGTGCCAGCAGTGGCACCTTAGCCAAAAACATTCAGTACTTC.

This clone was recorded a few times. The genes are TRBV6-4 and TRBJ2-3, with unresolved D. This CDR3 is 14 amino acids long. Deletions cut 5 bases from V and 0 bases from J, with 9 bases between. Per the germline V gene, CDR1 is MRHNA and CDR2 is SNTAGT. CDR3 amino acids: CASSMSTSTDTQYF. The CDR3 DNA reads TGTGCCAGCAGTATGTCTACTAGCACAGATACGCAGTATTTT.

The chain carries TRBV9 and TRBJ1-3, with 7 bases that match TRBD1. J lost 3 bases, V lost 0 bases, and 6 bases had no gene match. The CDR3 totals 16 residues. CDR1 and CDR2 from the germline V gene are SGDLS and YYNGEE. CDR3 amino acids: CASSVGPRDSGNTIYF. CDR3 nucleotides: TGTGCCAGCAGCGTAGGCCCGCGGGACAGTGGAAACACCATATATTTT.